This record covers a single TCR beta chain. Its cognate antigen is unknown. The data were taken from a study of STAT5B mutations in CD4+ large granular lymphocyte leukemia. About the research overall: Among healthy controls, a particular HLA allele went with more CDR3 'QG' motifs. Study-level points and caveats: Patient CD4-sorted repertoires looked more clonal than healthy CD4+ repertoires, even without putative leukemic clones. Top patient clones used TRBV06 genes more often: 8/27 versus 2/35 in controls.

Source study methods: The detection floor for productive clonotype frequency was 2.59 x 10-5. The table came from immunoSEQ multiplex PCR; TCRdb's copy has only in-frame clones and leaves some out. V and J calls and clone size are those listed in that table; D and trimming were worked out from the DNA. The sample lists 25,000 to 30,000 clones; 65% to 80% were seen once. The CDR3 is made up of 13 amino acids. Deletions cut 4 bases from V and 2 bases from J, with 9 bases between. Looked up from germline, CDR1 is MGHRA and CDR2 is YSYEKL. V and J are TRBV4-1 and TRBJ2-7, with D unclear. Sequenced material: CD4+ T cells from blood buffy coats. The TCR was taken from a human donor in good health. The CDR3 DNA is TGCGCCAGCAGCCTTCGGATGACCTACGAGCAGTACTTC. This gives the protein CASSLRMTYEQYF.